One and the same sample provided the 4 T cell receptor beta chains below, sequenced in a study of blood T cell repertoires in COVID-19. Profiling relied on immunoSEQ multiplex PCR, and the TCRdb table lists in-frame clones only, not all of them. The repertoire includes approximately 490,000 clones, approximately 86% of them detected once, and under 9.5% sits in the top ten. The source material was PBMCs or T cells enriched from blood (not recorded which). The receptors derive from a woman aged 60-70 years who had recovered from COVID-19.

V and J are TRBV28 and TRBJ1-1; 7 bases align to TRBD1. Per germline, CDR1 MDHEN and CDR2 SYDVKM. This CDR3 has 15 residues. The junction had 3 bases not matched to a gene; V was cut back by 2 bases and J by 0 bases. The CDR3 reads CASSLVDRVNTEAFF. As DNA, the CDR3 is TGTGCCAGCAGTTTAGTCGACAGGGTGAACACTGAAGCTTTCTTT.

The chain couples TRBV28 to TRBJ1-6, with 8 bases aligning to TRBD1. This CDR3 has 14 amino acids. Germline V gives CDR1 MDHEN, CDR2 SYDVKM. With V trimmed by 7 bases and J by 10 bases, 9 bases remained unmatched. The CDR3 sequence is CASKQGQGGSPLHF. The CDR3 bases are TGTGCCAGCAAACAAGGACAGGGTGGATCACCCCTCCACTTT.

CDR3 protein: CASSSHPDGRGPEAFF. The DNA for the CDR3 is TGTGCCAGCAGCTCACACCCGGACGGGAGAGGCCCTGAAGCTTTCTTT. The chain carries TRBV5-4 and TRBJ1-1; no reliable D call. The CDR3 runs to 16 residues. V lost 3 bases and J 6 bases, leaving 21 bases between the germline ends. From germline, CDR1 is SGHNT and CDR2 YYREEE (reference sequence).

V and J are TRBV18 and TRBJ1-4, with TRBD1 identical over 8 bases. The V gene end was trimmed by 5 bases and the J gene end by 0 bases; junction bases not matched to a gene: 11. The CDR3 has 18 amino acids. Looked up from germline, CDR1 is KGHSH and CDR2 is LQKENI. CDR3 amino acids: CASSFFQGAEATNEKLFF. DNA of the CDR3: TGTGCCAGCTCATTCTTTCAGGGGGCTGAAGCAACTAATGAAAAACTGTTTTTT.